These 11 T cell receptor beta chains were sequenced from one sample in a study of CD8 T cells in ankylosing spondylitis. TCRdb recomputed calls from the 5' RACE reads with MiXCR, one row per CDR3 protein. The table lists around 130,000 distinct CDR3 sequences, around 8.5% of them singletons, with approximately 3.4% in the top ten. The sequenced sample was blood, either unsorted or a sorted T cell fraction (not recorded which). The receptors derive from a male donor with ankylosing spondylitis or in good health (not recorded which).

This clonotype came up many times. V is TRBV5-1 and J is TRBJ2-1; TRBD1 matches at 8 bases. CDR3 length: 15 residues. The V segment lost 4 bases and the J segment 7 bases; nucleotides outside the gene matches: 10. Germline V CDR1 and CDR2: SGHRS, YFSETQ. The CDR3 nucleotides read TGCGCCAGCAGCCGAGGACAGGGATCTGGGAATGAGCAGTTCTTC. Protein: CASSRGQGSGNEQFF. The whole variable domain, filled in from reference TRBV5-1 and TRBJ2-1, reads KAGVTQTPRYLIKTRGQQVTLSCSPISGHRSVSWYQQTPGQGLQFLFEYFSETQRNKGNFPGRFSGRQFSNSRSEMNVSTLELGDSALYLCASSRGQGSGNEQFFGPGTRLTVL.

Concerning this clonotype: A much larger clone differs from this one at a single base, so this may be a read error. Since the CDR3 does not end with the conserved phenylalanine or tryptophan, this likely comes from a read error. The chain has TRBV7-3 and TRBJ2-3; D might be TRBD1 (6 bases). Germline assignment: CDR1 SGHTA and CDR2 FQGTGA. With 5 bases removed from V and 2 bases from J, the gap between germline ends came to 14 bases. The CDR3 totals 15 residues. CDR3 protein: CASSTGHTPTDTQYL. CDR3 coding DNA: TGTGCCAGCAGCACGGGACATACCCCCACAGATACGCAGTATTTG.

This clonotype has a count of ten or more. The rearrangement joins TRBV12-3 or TRBV12-4 to TRBJ2-7; D is ambiguous. The CDR3 runs to 12 residues. The germline V and J ends were trimmed by 3 bases and 3 bases, with 6 bases remaining between them. The CDR3 DNA follows: TGTGCCAGCAGTTTTGCCGACTACGAGCAGTACTTC. Amino acids: CASSFADYEQYF.

This chain connects TRBV5-1 to TRBJ2-1; D is unclear. The CDR3 contains 16 residues. The V gene's germline CDR1 is SGHRS and CDR2 YFSETQ. V lost 2 bases, J lost 0 bases, and 12 bases lay in between. The CDR3 region has the DNA TGCGCCAGCAGCTTTGGGTGGCTTAGCTCCTACAATGAGCAGTTCTTC. Its translation is CASSFGWLSSYNEQFF.

The chain links TRBV7-8 to TRBJ1-1; D might be TRBD1 (5 bases). The CDR3 totals 15 residues. V gave up 5 bases and J gave up 0 bases, with 13 bases separating them. Per germline, CDR1 SGHVS and CDR2 FQNEAQ. CDR3 in amino acids: CASSAPRAVNTEAFF. DNA of the CDR3: TGTGCCAGCAGCGCGCCCAGGGCCGTGAACACTGAAGCTTTCTTT.

The table lists this clonotype with many counts. The chain links TRBV12-3 or TRBV12-4 to TRBJ2-7; 9 positions match TRBD2. The CDR3 length is 14 residues. The V gene end was trimmed by 3 bases and the J gene end by 2 bases; junction bases not matched to a gene: 2. The CDR3 reads CASSLLAGTYEQYF. The CDR3 DNA reads as TGTGCCAGCAGTTTGCTAGCGGGAACCTACGAGCAGTACTTC.

This clonotype has ten or more counts. V gene TRBV29-1 combines with J gene TRBJ2-2, with TRBD2 matching 10 bases. The V gene's germline CDR1 is SQVTM and CDR2 ANQGSEA. CDR3 length equals 18 residues. Trimming removed 0 bases from V and 2 bases from J; junction bases left unmatched: 9. The CDR3 DNA is TGCAGCGTTGAAGACCCCGCCAGCGGGAGGGCTAACACCGGGGAGCTGTTTTTT. Protein sequence: CSVEDPASGRANTGELFF.

This clonotype occurred many times. The chain employs TRBV29-1 and TRBJ1-1; D uncertain. The CDR3 loop spans 11 amino acids. Per germline, CDR1 SQVTM and CDR2 ANQGSEA. V lost 7 bases and J 6 bases, leaving 12 bases between the germline ends. The CDR3 nucleotides are TGCAGCGGGGGTTCTCGGGCTGAAGCTTTCTTT. Residues: CSGGSRAEAFF.

This clonotype was detected many times. CDR3 coding DNA: TGTGCCAGCAGTTCCCCCGTGGGTCCCTACGAGCAGTACTTC. Amino acids: CASSSPVGPYEQYF. The J gene is TRBJ2-7, the V gene TRBV12-3 or TRBV12-4; D is unclear. The CDR3 covers 14 residues. V shed 4 bases and J shed 2 bases, with 12 bases lying between them.

The genes are TRBV27 and TRBJ2-5, with D unresolved. CDR1 and CDR2 (germline): MNHEY, SMNVEV (reference sequence). V lost 3 bases to trimming and J lost 5 bases, with 10 bases between them. The length of the CDR3 is 13 residues. The CDR3 loop reads CASSLAFGETQYF. The CDR3 bases are TGTGCCAGCAGTTTGGCGTTCGGGGAGACCCAGTACTTC.

At least ten counts were recorded for this clonotype. The J gene is TRBJ2-3, the V gene TRBV7-2; TRBD2 is a possible D gene (6 bases). Germline V gene data show CDR1 as SGHTA and CDR2 as FQGNSA. This CDR3 is built from 17 residues. The V end was cut by 2 bases, the J end by 0 bases, with 15 bases between. This chain's CDR3 is CASSLTSAGSSTDTQYF. DNA for the CDR3: TGTGCCAGCAGCTTAACCTCGGCGGGATCTAGCACAGATACGCAGTATTTT.